A single sample gave rise to the 17 T cell receptor beta chains below, sequenced in a study of blood T cell repertoires in COVID-19. Clones were read by immunoSEQ multiplex PCR, and TCRdb kept only the in-frame ones, dropping some. This sample has approximately 79,000 clones, with approximately 80% found just once. Sequenced material: peripheral blood. Source of these receptors: a man aged 45-65 years with COVID-19, enrolled during active disease.

This clone has more than one count but fewer than ten. The chain joins TRBV7-8 to TRBJ1-1, with D hard to call. Looked up from germline, CDR1 is SGHVS and CDR2 is FQNEAQ. Trimming cost V 1 base and J 10 bases, with 13 bases left between them. The CDR3 sequence is 13 residues long. The CDR3 nucleotides read TGTGCCAGCAGCTTAGAAGCGGGAAAAGGAGCTTTCTTT. As protein: CASSLEAGKGAFF.

In DNA form, the CDR3 reads TGTGCCAGCACCTACAGCTATAAGCAGTACTTC. Translation: CASTYSYKQYF. The chain uses TRBV2 and TRBJ2-7, with no clear D. CDR1 SNHLY and CDR2 FYNNEI come from the germline V gene. This CDR3 contains 11 residues. The ends were cut back, 7 bases at V and 8 bases at J, with 12 bases in the middle.

The chain employs TRBV28 and TRBJ1-2; tentative D call: TRBD1 (5 bases). The length of the CDR3 is 13 residues. The V gene lost 7 bases and the J gene lost 7 bases, with 16 bases spanning the gap. CDR1 and CDR2 (germline): MDHEN, SYDVKM. The DNA of the CDR3 is TGTGCCAGCAACCCAACAGGTCTACGTGGCTACACCTTC. It is translated as CASNPTGLRGYTF.

This chain uses TRBV6-5 with TRBJ2-7; 10 bases fit TRBD2. The CDR3 length is 15 residues. Germline values: CDR1 MNHEY, CDR2 SVGAGI. V lost 5 bases to trimming and J lost 3 bases; unmatched junction nucleotides: 7. CDR3 nucleotides: TGTGCCAGCAGTACCCAAGCGGGAGGGTACTACGAGCAGTACTTC. Translated: CASSTQAGGYYEQYF.

This rearrangement joins TRBV9 to TRBJ1-3; possible D gene TRBD1, 6 bases. The CDR3 runs 14 residues. V was trimmed by 7 bases and J by 0 bases, leaving 11 bases between them. In germline, CDR1 is SGDLS, CDR2 YYNGEE. CDR3 protein: CASRRTASGNTIYF. The CDR3 DNA reads as TGTGCCAGCCGTCGGACAGCCTCTGGAAACACCATATATTTT.

This clone was seen a handful of times. The chain has TRBV5-4 and TRBJ2-3, with TRBD1 matching over 10 bases. The V gene's germline CDR1 is SGHNT and CDR2 YYREEE (reference sequence). Trimming cost V 1 base and J 4 bases; bases outside gene matches: 3. CDR3 length equals 15 residues. The CDR3 protein is CASSLRGTGADTQYF. CDR3 nucleotide sequence: TGTGCCAGCAGCTTGCGCGGGACAGGGGCAGATACGCAGTATTTT.

The V call is TRBV18, the J call TRBJ1-5; TRBD1 agrees at 7 bases. Trimming removed 4 bases from V and 4 bases from J; junction bases left unmatched: 7. The CDR3 contains 15 residues. Germline V gene data show CDR1 as KGHSH and CDR2 as LQKENI. The CDR3 nucleotides are TGTGCCAGCTCACAACAGGGACAGCGAAATCAGCCCCAGCATTTT. Its translation is CASSQQGQRNQPQHF. Based on the CDR3 plus reference TRBV18 and TRBJ1-5, the full variable domain is NAGVMQNPRHLVRRRGQEARLRCSPMKGHSHVYWYRQLPEEGLKFMVYLQKENIIDESGMPKERFSAEFPKEGPSILRIQQVVRGDSAAYFCASSQQGQRNQPQHFGDGTRLSIL.

The chain joins TRBV4-3 to TRBJ1-2; D might be TRBD1 (5 bases). Trimming shortened V by 0 bases and J by 2 bases, and 10 bases separated the two germline ends. In germline, CDR1 is LGHNA, CDR2 YSLEER. CDR3 length: 15 residues. The CDR3 DNA reads as TGCGCCAGCAGCCAAGAATCCAGGGTAAACTATGGCTACACCTTC. Amino acids: CASSQESRVNYGYTF.

By proportion, this clone is large. This chain joins TRBV7-9 and TRBJ2-5; 7 nucleotides line up with TRBD2. The germline gives CDR1 SEHNR, CDR2 FQNEAQ (reference sequence). The CDR3 contains 14 residues. Germline trimming cut 6 bases from V and 10 bases from J; bases unmatched to any gene: 14. In DNA, the CDR3 is TGTGCCAGCAGACGCGAGTGGGCGGGAGAGGACCAGTACTTC. Its translation: CASRREWAGEDQYF. Drawing the rest from reference TRBV7-9 and TRBJ2-5, the complete variable domain is DTGVSQNPRHKITKRGQNVTFRCDPISEHNRLYWYRQTLGQGPEFLTYFQNEAQLEKSRLLSDRFSAERPKGSFSTLEIQRTEQGDSAMYLCASRREWAGEDQYFGPGTRLLVL.

This clone was detected a few times. The rearrangement joins TRBV6-5 to TRBJ2-3, with 13 bases aligning to TRBD2. Trimming took 5 bases from V and 4 from J; bases not matched to a gene: 3. The CDR3 sequence is 15 residues long. Germline values: CDR1 MNHEY, CDR2 SVGAGI. CDR3: CASSRTSGGSDTQYF. Here the CDR3 DNA reads TGTGCCAGCAGTAGGACTAGCGGGGGTTCAGATACGCAGTATTTT.

The chain links TRBV4-1 to TRBJ1-1; maybe TRBD1 (5 bases). The V and J ends lost 4 bases and 5 bases respectively, with 11 bases between them. This CDR3 region has 13 residues. Per the germline V gene, CDR1 is MGHRA and CDR2 is YSYEKL. Written as DNA, the CDR3 is TGCGCCAGCAGCCGCCCCCCAGGGACTGAAGCTTTCTTT. It is translated as CASSRPPGTEAFF.

The V call is TRBV6-4, the J call TRBJ2-3; 9 positions match TRBD2. J was trimmed by 1 base and V by 4 bases; bases with no gene match: 12. Germline lookup yields CDR1 MRHNA and CDR2 SNTAGT. The CDR3 totals 18 residues. As DNA, the CDR3 is TGTGCCAGCAGTGCCTCAGCGGGAGGTGGAGTGGGCACAGATACGCAGTATTTT. Encoded protein: CASSASAGGGVGTDTQYF.

This rearrangement joins TRBV27 to TRBJ2-7; D is possibly TRBD1 (5 bases). V was shortened by 5 bases and J by 3 bases, with 23 bases between the two germline ends. The CDR3 sequence is 17 residues long. Germline V CDR1 and CDR2: MNHEY, SMNVEV (reference sequence). CDR3 in DNA: TGTGCCAGCAGTCCCGTACAGGTTAAATTATCAAACTACGAGCAGTACTTC. Translated, it gives CASSPVQVKLSNYEQYF.

A remark on this clone: One end of the junction is discordant with germline, which a read error may explain. The CDR3 spells CATSDYETSAYNEQFF. Written as DNA, the CDR3 is TGTGCCACCAGTGATTACGAGACTTCGGCCTATAATGAGCAGTTCTTC. The chain links TRBV24-1 to TRBJ2-1, with D unclear. The germline V gene encodes CDR1 KGHDR and CDR2 SFDVKD. The CDR3 extends over 16 amino acids.

The chain recombines TRBV5-1 with TRBJ2-6; no definite D call. CDR1 is SGHRS, CDR2 YFSETQ, per germline. The V end lost 2 bases, the J end lost 2 bases, and 8 bases lay between the germline ends. The CDR3 extends over 15 amino acids. The CDR3 bases are TGCGCCAGCAGCTTAGCAGGTCCTGGGGCCAACGTCCTGACTTTC. It specifies CASSLAGPGANVLTF.

The chain combines TRBV27 with TRBJ1-4; D is unresolved. The germline V gene has CDR1 MNHEY and CDR2 SMNVEV (reference sequence). V was trimmed by 3 bases and J by 0 bases, leaving 2 bases between them. The CDR3 has 13 residues. The CDR3 here is CASSFATNEKLFF. The CDR3 DNA sequence: TGTGCCAGCAGTTTCGCAACTAATGAAAAACTGTTTTTT.

In DNA, the CDR3 is TGTGCCAGCAAGGACAGGGGGACTGCGCCGTCGGAGCTGTTTTTT. This translates into CASKDRGTAPSELFF. The chain uses TRBV7-8 and TRBJ2-2, with TRBD1 matching over 10 bases. Germline V CDR1 and CDR2: SGHVS, FQNEAQ. With V trimmed by 7 bases and J by 10 bases, 12 bases remained unmatched. CDR3 length: 15 residues.